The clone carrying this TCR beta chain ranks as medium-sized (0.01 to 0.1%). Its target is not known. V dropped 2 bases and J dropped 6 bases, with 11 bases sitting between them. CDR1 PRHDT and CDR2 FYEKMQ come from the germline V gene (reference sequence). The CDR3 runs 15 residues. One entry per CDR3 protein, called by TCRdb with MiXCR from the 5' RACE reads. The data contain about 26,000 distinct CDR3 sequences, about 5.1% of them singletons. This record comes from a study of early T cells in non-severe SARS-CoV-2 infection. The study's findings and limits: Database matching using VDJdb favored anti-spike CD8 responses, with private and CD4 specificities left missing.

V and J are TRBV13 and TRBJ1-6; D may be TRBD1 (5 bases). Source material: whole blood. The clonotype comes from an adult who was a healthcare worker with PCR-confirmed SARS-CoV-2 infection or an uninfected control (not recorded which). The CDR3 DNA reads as TGTGCCAGCAGCTTACAGGGAAATCGTAATTCACCCCTCCACTTT. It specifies CASSLQGNRNSPLHF.